The clone carrying this TCR beta chain has only a few counts. The sample comes from a study of PD-L1 blockade in urothelial cancer. Spike-ins of synthetic TCR analog templates went into each PCR. Assay: immunoSEQ multiplex PCR; the TCRdb copy retains only in-frame clones and omits some. Among roughly 100,000 clones listed, around 85% were seen once. Per the germline V gene, CDR1 is MDHEN and CDR2 is SYDVKM. The CDR3 runs to 14 residues. The V gene lost 7 bases and the J gene lost 2 bases, with 15 bases spanning the gap. The chain links TRBV28 to TRBJ2-7, with D possibly being TRBD1 (6 bases). This receptor was obtained from a man aged 45-65 years with urothelial cancer. The sequencing used PBMCs, collected around atezolizumab (anti-PD-L1) treatment. The CDR3 DNA follows: TGTGCCAGCACCCTACCCGGGACACCCTACGAGCAGTACTTC. Translating it yields CASTLPGTPYEQYF. The full variable domain, its missing parts supplied by reference TRBV28 and TRBJ2-7, is DVKVTQSSRYLVKRTGEKVFLECVQDMDHENMFWYRQDPGLGLRLIYFSYDVKMKEKGDIPEGYSVSREKKERFSLILESASTNQTSMYLCASTLPGTPYEQYFGPGTRLTVT.